The TCR beta chain described here comes from a study of CD8 T cells in ankylosing spondylitis. Overall study results and limits: Several highly homologous variants formed a TCR beta motif that appeared characteristic of ankylosing spondylitis blood. CD8+ disease-linked clones were present at relatively low frequencies in blood.

This clonotype was seen only a few times. The antigen is not known. TCRdb independently ran MiXCR on the 5' RACE reads; one entry per CDR3 protein. Of 110,000 to 150,000 distinct CDR3 sequences in the sample, 6.5% to 8.5% were seen once. The CDR3 has 15 residues. The ends lost 5 bases at V and 5 bases at J; junction bases unmatched: 5. Germline V gene sequence: CDR1 SGHNT, CDR2 YENEEA. The chain is built from TRBV11-3 and TRBJ2-1, with TRBD2 identical over 11 bases. The receptor comes from a male donor with ankylosing spondylitis. Sequenced input: synovial fluid, either unsorted or a sorted T cell fraction (not recorded which). CDR3: CASSRLAGGDNEQFF. The CDR3 bases are TGTGCCAGCAGCCGGCTAGCGGGAGGCGACAATGAGCAGTTCTTC.